The sequence of this T cell receptor beta chain was determined in a study of Graves' ophthalmopathy and Graves' hyperthyroidism. Amplified TCR beta CDR3 regions were obtained using RNA transcripts as template. Scientists carried out first-round RT-PCR using HTBI primers and then a second-round multiplex PCR. TCRdb reanalysed the multiplex PCR reads using MiXCR and keeps one entry per CDR3 protein. This table holds over a million distinct CDR3 sequences, 36% found once. On this clonotype itself: Its antigen is not known.

Study-level results: Among expanded thyroid clonotypes above 0.001 frequency, most also occurred in blood.

This CDR3 region has 19 residues. With V trimmed by 4 bases and J by 0 bases, 9 bases remained unmatched. The germline CDR1 and CDR2 sequences are WSHSY and SAAADI. The TCR sequence derives from an adult man with Graves' hyperthyroidism. This sequence joins TRBV10-2 and TRBJ2-7; TRBD2 matches at 16 bases. Input material: peripheral blood or thyroid tissue (not recorded which). The CDR3 sequence: CASSARGLAGGLSSYEQYF. Written as DNA, the CDR3 is TGCGCCAGCAGTGCTAGGGGACTAGCGGGAGGGTTAAGCTCCTACGAGCAGTACTTC.